A single sample is the source of the 11 T cell receptor beta chains below, sequenced in a study of chemoradiotherapy in HPV16-positive cancers (dated by TCRdb to between 2021 and 2024). Libraries came from the immunoSEQ multiplex PCR assay. TCRdb's version of the immuneACCESS table is confined to in-frame rearrangements and falls short of the full clone set. An unresolved V gene accounts for under half of the shortfall where checked; the remainder is of unknown origin. The sample data list about 11,000 clones, and roughly 77% of these were observed just once. Roughly 2% of the sample is held by the ten biggest clonotypes. The specimen was collected from a patient who underwent chemoradiotherapy. These receptors all come from a human donor with HPV-associated anogenital cancer.

This clone was observed a few times. This chain joins TRBV7-9 and TRBJ1-2; TRBD1 agrees at 8 bases. The CDR3 covers 14 residues. Germline V gene data show CDR1 as SEHNR and CDR2 as FQNEAQ (reference sequence). Losses at the gene ends were 8 bases for V and 4 bases for J; bases not matched to a gene: 9. CDR3 sequence: CASHGTGGRYGYTF. The CDR3 DNA reads as TGTGCCAGCCACGGGACAGGAGGTCGCTATGGCTACACCTTC.

There are a few counts of this clone. The rearrangement links TRBV2 to TRBJ2-7; maybe TRBD1 (6 bases). This CDR3 spans 14 amino acids. V was pared by 7 bases and J by 1 base, with 14 bases between. The germline gives CDR1 SNHLY, CDR2 FYNNEI. This CDR3 reads CASTYGTPSYEQYF. The CDR3 DNA sequence: TGTGCCAGCACCTACGGGACACCTTCCTACGAGCAGTACTTC.

The chain is built from TRBV11-2 and TRBJ1-1, with TRBD1 as a possible D gene (6 bases). The CDR3 consists of 14 residues. The V gene lost 6 bases and the J gene lost 4 bases, with 15 bases spanning the gap. Germline V lookup: CDR1 SGHAT, CDR2 FQNNGV. In nucleotides, the CDR3 is TGTGCCAGCAGTTCGTGGGGGGGGCTCACTGAAGCTTTCTTT. It codes for CASSSWGGLTEAFF.

This clone came up once. V and J are TRBV7-9 and TRBJ1-2; D is undetermined. CDR1 is SEHNR and CDR2 is FQNEAQ in the germline V gene (reference sequence). The CDR3 runs 13 residues. Trimming left V 4 bases short and J 8 bases short, with 14 bases between. This CDR3 is CASSSSVREGYTF. The CDR3 coding sequence is TGTGCCAGCAGCTCAAGCGTGAGGGAGGGCTACACCTTC.

V usage is TRBV7-9 and J usage is TRBJ1-1; D gene ambiguous. CDR3 length: 12 residues. Per the germline V gene, CDR1 is SEHNR and CDR2 is FQNEAQ (reference sequence). The V end was cut by 1 base, the J end by 0 bases, with 0 bases between. In DNA, the CDR3 is TGTGCCAGCAGCTTAGTGAACACTGAAGCTTTCTTT. This codes for CASSLVNTEAFF.

The rearrangement uses TRBV4-1 and TRBJ2-5, with 10 bases lining up with TRBD2. The J segment lost 5 bases and the V segment lost 0 bases, leaving 9 bases of the junction unmatched. This CDR3 is built from 17 residues. Germline lookup yields CDR1 MGHRA and CDR2 YSYEKL. The CDR3 loop is CASSQDGSGGAGETQYF. The CDR3 coding sequence is TGCGCCAGCAGCCAAGATGGAAGCGGGGGGGCGGGTGAGACCCAGTACTTC.

In its sample, this clone was seen once. The chain combines TRBV28 with TRBJ2-5; D ambiguous. The germline gives CDR1 MDHEN, CDR2 SYDVKM. The CDR3 has 11 residues. V was trimmed by 6 bases and J by 1 base, leaving 3 bases between them. CDR3 loop: CASSLQETQYF. The CDR3 nucleotides are TGTGCCAGCAGCCTCCAAGAGACCCAGTACTTC. The full variable domain, with the rest looked up from reference TRBV28 and TRBJ2-5, is DVKVTQSSRYLVKRTGEKVFLECVQDMDHENMFWYRQDPGLGLRLIYFSYDVKMKEKGDIPEGYSVSREKKERFSLILESASTNQTSMYLCASSLQETQYFGPGTRLLVL.

CDR3 in amino acids: CASSVTTGPYEQYF. CDR3 nucleotides: TGTGCCAGCAGCGTTACGACAGGACCTTACGAGCAGTACTTC. The gene calls are TRBV11-3 and TRBJ2-7, with D possibly being TRBD1 (6 bases). Germline V gene data show CDR1 as SGHNT and CDR2 as YENEEA. The CDR3 consists of 14 residues. V was pared by 5 bases and J by 4 bases, with 15 bases between.

The V and J genes are TRBV7-8 and TRBJ1-1; TRBD1 is a possible D gene (5 bases). The V end lost 5 bases, the J end lost 5 bases, and 24 bases lay between the germline ends. CDR3 length: 17 residues. Germline assignment: CDR1 SGHVS and CDR2 FQNEAQ. CDR3 sequence: CASSPLFHRGRDTEAFF. Written as DNA, the CDR3 is TGTGCCAGCAGCCCCCTGTTTCACCGGGGCAGAGATACTGAAGCTTTCTTT. Combining the CDR3 with reference TRBV7-8 and TRBJ1-1 gives the whole variable domain GAGVSQSPRYKVAKRGQDVALRCDPISGHVSLFWYQQALGQGPEFLTYFQNEAQLDKSGLPSDRFFAERPEGSVSTLKIQRTQQEDSAVYLCASSPLFHRGRDTEAFFGQGTRLTVV.

The chain uses TRBV7-6 and TRBJ2-2, with 7 bases fitting TRBD1. The junction had 5 bases not matched to a gene; V was cut back by 1 base and J by 6 bases. Germline V gene lookup returns CDR1 SGHVS and CDR2 FNYEAQ. The CDR3 contains 15 residues. CDR3 protein: CASSLDGQAAGELFF. CDR3 in DNA: TGTGCCAGCAGCTTAGACGGACAGGCTGCCGGGGAGCTGTTTTTT. Variable domain in full (rest from reference TRBV7-6 and TRBJ2-2): GAGVSQSPRYKVTKRGQDVALRCDPISGHVSLYWYRQALGQGPEFLTYFNYEAQQDKSGLPNDRFSAERPEGSISTLTIQRTEQRDSAMYRCASSLDGQAAGELFFGEGSRLTVL.

The chain uses TRBV10-3 and TRBJ1-2; D call uncertain. Germline V gene sequence: CDR1 ENHRY, CDR2 SYGVKD. This CDR3 contains 17 residues. Trimming left V 3 bases short and J 0 bases short, with 17 bases between. The CDR3 sequence: CAISDHVLQSSNYGYTF. CDR3 DNA sequence: TGTGCCATCAGTGACCACGTTTTACAAAGCTCTAACTATGGCTACACCTTC.